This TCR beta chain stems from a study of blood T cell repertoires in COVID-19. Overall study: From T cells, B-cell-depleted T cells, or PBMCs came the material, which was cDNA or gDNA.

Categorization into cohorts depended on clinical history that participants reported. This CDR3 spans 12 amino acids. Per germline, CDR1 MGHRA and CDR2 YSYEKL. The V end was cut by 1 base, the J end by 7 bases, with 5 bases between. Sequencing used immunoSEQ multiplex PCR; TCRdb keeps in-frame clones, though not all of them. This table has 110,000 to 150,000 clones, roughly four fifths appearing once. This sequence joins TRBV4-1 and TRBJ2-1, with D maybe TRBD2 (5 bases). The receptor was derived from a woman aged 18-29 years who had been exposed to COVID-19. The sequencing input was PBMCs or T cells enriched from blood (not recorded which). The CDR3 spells CASSQGGNEQFF. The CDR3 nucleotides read TGCGCCAGCAGCCAAGGAGGGAATGAGCAGTTCTTC.